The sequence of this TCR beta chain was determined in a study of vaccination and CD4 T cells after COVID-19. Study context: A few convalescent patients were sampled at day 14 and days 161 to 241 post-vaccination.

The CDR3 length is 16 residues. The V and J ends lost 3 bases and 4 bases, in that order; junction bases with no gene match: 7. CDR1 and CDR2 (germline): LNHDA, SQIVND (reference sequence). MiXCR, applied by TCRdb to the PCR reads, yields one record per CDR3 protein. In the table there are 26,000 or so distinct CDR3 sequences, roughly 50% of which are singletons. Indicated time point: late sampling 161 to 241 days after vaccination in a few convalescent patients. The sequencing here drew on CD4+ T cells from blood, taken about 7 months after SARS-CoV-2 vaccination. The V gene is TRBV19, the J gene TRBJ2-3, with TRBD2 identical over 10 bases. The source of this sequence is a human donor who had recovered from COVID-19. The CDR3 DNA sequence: TGTGCCAGTAGTATCGCTAGCGGGAGAGCGGCAGATACGCAGTATTTT. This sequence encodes CASSIASGRAADTQYF. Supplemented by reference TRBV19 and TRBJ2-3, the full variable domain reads DGGITQSPKYLFRKEGQNVTLSCEQNLNHDAMYWYRQDPGQGLRLIYYSQIVNDFQKGDIAEGYSVSREKKESFPLTVTSAQKNPTAFYLCASSIASGRAADTQYFGPGTRLTVL.